These 10 T cell receptor beta chains originate from one sample sequenced in a study of blood T cell repertoires in COVID-19. The protocol was immunoSEQ multiplex PCR, while the TCRdb copy is restricted to in-frame clones and leaves out a portion. The data show around 200,000 clones, about 86% seen once. Sequences were obtained from peripheral blood. The receptors shown here come from a man aged 45-60 years with active or convalescent COVID-19.

This clone is a singleton in its sample. V usage is TRBV6-1 and J usage is TRBJ2-7; 11 nucleotides agree with TRBD2. J lost 3 bases, V lost 2 bases, and 3 bases had no gene match. CDR3 length equals 15 residues. Germline V CDR1 and CDR2: MNHNS, SASEGT. The chain's CDR3 is CASSERTSGYYEQYF. CDR3 nucleotides: TGTGCCAGCAGTGAAAGGACTAGCGGGTACTACGAGCAGTACTTC.

The chain has TRBV5-6 and TRBJ2-1; TRBD2 matches 9 bases. V gave up 0 bases and J gave up 6 bases; unmatched junction bases: 13. CDR1 SGHDT and CDR2 YYEEEE come from the germline V gene. The CDR3 contains 18 residues. CDR3 bases: TGTGCCAGCAGCTTGGGTAGCGGGGGAGACACAATTTTCAATGAGCAGTTCTTC. It translates to CASSLGSGGDTIFNEQFF.

The chain has TRBV4-1 and TRBJ2-6, with 8 positions matching TRBD1. The CDR3 spans 17 residues. J lost 0 bases, V lost 4 bases, and 5 bases had no gene match. The germline V gene encodes CDR1 MGHRA and CDR2 YSYEKL. The CDR3 spells CASSLRGQSSGANVLTF. Written as DNA, the CDR3 is TGCGCCAGCAGCCTCAGGGGGCAGAGCTCTGGGGCCAACGTCCTGACTTTC.

This chain links TRBV15 with TRBJ1-5; D is undetermined. The CDR3 length is 15 residues. With 1 base removed from V and 2 bases from J, the gap between germline ends came to 9 bases. Germline CDR1 is LNHNV and CDR2 is YYDKDF (reference sequence). The CDR3 region has the DNA TGTGCCACCAGCAGAGCGCTCACAGGCAATCAGCCCCAGCATTTT. It translates to CATSRALTGNQPQHF.

The V and J genes are TRBV11-2 and TRBJ2-4, with a tentative D call TRBD2 (6 bases). Germline assignment: CDR1 SGHAT and CDR2 FQNNGV. Trimming shortened V by 6 bases and J by 8 bases, and 8 bases separated the two germline ends. This CDR3 has 11 residues. The CDR3 nucleotides read TGTGCCAGCAGGTCGGGGGACATTCAGTACTTC. Protein: CASRSGDIQYF. Based on the CDR3 plus reference TRBV11-2 and TRBJ2-4, the full variable domain is EAGVAQSPRYKIIEKRQSVAFWCNPISGHATLYWYQQILGQGPKLLIQFQNNGVVDDSQLPKDRFSAERLKGVDSTLKIQPAKLEDSAVYLCASRSGDIQYFGAGTRLSVL.

This clone was picked up one time. V usage is TRBV27 and J usage is TRBJ2-6; D may be TRBD2 (6 bases). The CDR3 loop spans 16 amino acids. The V gene's germline CDR1 is MNHEY and CDR2 SMNVEV (reference sequence). Trimming cost V 7 bases and J 4 bases, with 17 bases left between them. The CDR3 sequence is CASTRWGETGANVLTF. The CDR3, as DNA: TGTGCCAGCACCCGATGGGGGGAGACCGGGGCCAACGTCCTGACTTTC.

This clone was recorded once. The chain uses TRBV2 and TRBJ2-1; 7 bases map to TRBD2. The J segment lost 8 bases and the V segment lost 7 bases, leaving 8 bases of the junction unmatched. Germline V CDR1 and CDR2: SNHLY, FYNNEI. The CDR3 runs 13 residues. DNA of the CDR3: TGTGCCAGCATGCGCGGGAGTATAGATGAGCAGTTCTTC. Amino acids: CASMRGSIDEQFF. The full variable domain, its missing parts supplied by reference TRBV2 and TRBJ2-1, is EPEVTQTPSHQVTQMGQEVILRCVPISNHLYFYWYRQILGQKVEFLVSFYNNEISEKSEIFDDQFSVERPDGSNFTLKIRSTKLEDSAMYFCASMRGSIDEQFFGPGTRLTVL.

This chain connects TRBV29-1 to TRBJ1-3; TRBD1 might be the D (6 bases). Trimming cost V 6 bases and J 3 bases, with 12 bases left between them. Germline CDR1 reads SQVTM; CDR2 reads ANQGSEA. The CDR3 spans 13 residues. CDR3 DNA sequence: TGCAGCGTCAACAGAGGGGGTGGAAACACCATATATTTT. This gives the protein CSVNRGGGNTIYF. The complete variable domain, with remaining parts taken from reference TRBV29-1 and TRBJ1-3, reads SAVISQKPSRDICQRGTSLTIQCQVDSQVTMMFWYRQQPGQSLTLIATANQGSEATYESGFVIDKFPISRPNLTFSTLTVSNMSPEDSSIYLCSVNRGGGNTIYFGEGSWLTVV.

V usage is TRBV6-5 and J usage is TRBJ2-6; D remains ambiguous. Germline V gene lookup returns CDR1 MNHEY and CDR2 SVGAGI. This CDR3 is 14 amino acids long. V lost 6 bases and J 7 bases, leaving 13 bases between the germline ends. CDR3 DNA: TGTGCCAGCAGCCTCAGTTGGAGAGCCAACGTCCTGACTTTC. Protein: CASSLSWRANVLTF.

CDR3 in amino acids: CASRPEGGTYEQYF. The CDR3 DNA reads TGTGCCAGCAGACCGGAGGGGGGGACCTACGAGCAGTACTTC. V gene TRBV27 combines with J gene TRBJ2-7, with D possibly TRBD2 on 7 matching bases. The CDR3 sequence is 14 residues long. Germline V gives CDR1 MNHEY, CDR2 SMNVEV (reference sequence). Trimming cost V 6 bases and J 2 bases, with 14 bases left between them.